This TCR beta chain stems from a study of tumor-infiltrating lymphocytes in oesophageal squamous cell carcinoma. V was clipped by 6 bases and J by 6 bases, with 15 bases between them. The germline CDR1 and CDR2 sequences are DFQATT and SNEGSKA (reference sequence). This CDR3 spans 13 amino acids. A single record per CDR3 protein comes from TCRdb applying MiXCR to the PCR reads. The sample carries under 5,000 distinct CDR3 sequences, 15% to 20% recorded once. The chain is built from TRBV20-1 and TRBJ2-1, with a weak D call TRBD1 (5 bases). Specimen: normal esophageal tissue next to the tumor. The TCR sequence derives from a male donor with esophageal squamous cell carcinoma. CDR3 sequence: CSAPPRQTNEQFF. For the CDR3, the DNA is TGCAGTGCCCCTCCTAGACAGACCAATGAGCAGTTCTTC.